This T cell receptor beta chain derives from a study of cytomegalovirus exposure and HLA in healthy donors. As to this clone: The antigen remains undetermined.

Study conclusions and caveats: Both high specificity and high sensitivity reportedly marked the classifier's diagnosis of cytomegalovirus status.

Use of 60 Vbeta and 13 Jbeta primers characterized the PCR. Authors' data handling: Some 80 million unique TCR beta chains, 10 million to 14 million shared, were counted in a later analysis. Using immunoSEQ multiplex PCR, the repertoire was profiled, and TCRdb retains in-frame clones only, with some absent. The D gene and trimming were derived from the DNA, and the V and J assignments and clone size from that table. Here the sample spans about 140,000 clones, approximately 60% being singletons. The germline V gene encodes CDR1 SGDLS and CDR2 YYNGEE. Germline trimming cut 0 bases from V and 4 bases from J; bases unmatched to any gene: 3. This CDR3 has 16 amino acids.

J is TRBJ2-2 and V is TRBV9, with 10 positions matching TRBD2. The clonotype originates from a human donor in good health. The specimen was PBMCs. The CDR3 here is CASSVGGLAATGELFF. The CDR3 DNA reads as TGTGCCAGCAGCGTAGGAGGACTAGCGGCCACCGGGGAGCTGTTTTTT.